A selection of T cell receptor beta chains follows, all from one sample in a study of blood T cell repertoires in COVID-19. Data came from immunoSEQ multiplex PCR; TCRdb stores just in-frame clones and leaves some out. This sample yields around 700,000 clones, of which about 90% are seen a single time; more than 0.25% belongs to the top ten. Sequencing was done on a sample of peripheral blood. The origin of the receptors is a woman between 18 and 30 years old with acute or convalescent COVID-19. The CDR3 runs from the conserved cysteine through the conserved F or W. The D gene is left open where the match is weak. For some rows the clone size is stated as once, few or many, or as a class when expanded; others skip it.

NA	TRBV7-9	NA	TRBJ2-7	TGTGCCAGCAGCTTCCACGACAGGATAACCTACGAGCAGTACTTC	CASSFHDRITYEQYF
once	TRBV27	NA	TRBJ1-4	TGTGCCAGCAGTCTACAGGGCCTGGGTGAAAAACTGTTTTTT	CASSLQGLGEKLFF
NA	TRBV13	TRBD2	TRBJ2-3	TGTGCCAGCAGCTCAAGCGGGGGCACAGATACGCAGTATTTT	CASSSSGGTDTQYF
once	TRBV19	TRBD1	TRBJ2-2	TGTGCCAGTACCGACAGGGGGAACACCGGGGAGCTGTTTTTT	CASTDRGNTGELFF
NA	TRBV11-2	NA	TRBJ1-1	TGTGCCAGCAGCTTACATCAAGACGAATCCGGGACAAGTAACACTGAAGCTTTCTTT	CASSLHQDESGTSNTEAFF
NA	TRBV11-2	TRBD1	TRBJ2-2	TGTGCCAGCGGAAGACAGGGGGCGCTCACCGGGGAGCTGTTTTTT	CASGRQGALTGELFF
few	TRBV6-5	NA	TRBJ1-6	TGTGCCAGCAGTTACACCAGGGCGGACTCACCCCTCCACTTT	CASSYTRADSPLHF
NA	TRBV9	TRBD2	TRBJ2-3	TGTGCCAGCAGCGTAGGGGCTAGCGGGCACAGAGATACGCAGTATTTT	CASSVGASGHRDTQYF
NA	TRBV3-1/TRBV3-2	TRBD2	TRBJ2-1	TGTGCCAGCAGCTTCCACTGGACTAGCGGGGGGCGGCACTACAATGAGCAGTTCTTC	CASSFHWTSGGRHYNEQFF
NA	TRBV9	NA	TRBJ2-6	TGTGCCAGCAGCTTTCAATCTGGGGCCAACGTCCTGACTTTC	CASSFQSGANVLTF
NA	TRBV6-2/TRBV6-3	NA	TRBJ2-1	TGTGCCAGCAGTCGATCCAGCGGTTCCTACAATGAGCAGTTCTTC	CASSRSSGSYNEQFF
NA	TRBV6-5	TRBD1	TRBJ2-7	TGTGCCAGCAGAAGACAGGGGGGATCCTACGAGCAGTACTTC	CASRRQGGSYEQYF
NA	TRBV6-4	NA	TRBJ1-1	TGTGCCAGCAGTGAGGCCGAGAACACTGAAGCTTTCTTT	CASSEAENTEAFF
NA	TRBV29-1	TRBD1	TRBJ1-4	TGCAGCGTTTCCGGGACAGGGGGAACTAATGAAAAACTGTTTTTT	CSVSGTGGTNEKLFF
NA	TRBV9	TRBD1	TRBJ1-3	TGTGCCAGCAGCGTAGACCCTGGACAGGGGATCGGAAACACCATATATTTT	CASSVDPGQGIGNTIYF
once	TRBV11-2	TRBD1	TRBJ1-5	TGTGCCAGCAGCTTAGCGACAGGGGCACGGCAGCCCCAGCATTTT	CASSLATGARQPQHF
NA	TRBV9	NA	TRBJ2-2	TGTGCCAGCAAGGGAGGTACCGGGGAGCTGTTTTTT	CASKGGTGELFF
NA	TRBV18	TRBD1	TRBJ1-5	TGTGCCAGCTCACTCGGACCTAAGGACAGGGCGACTCAGCCCCAGCATTTT	CASSLGPKDRATQPQHF
NA	TRBV25-1	TRBD1	TRBJ1-1	TGTGCCAGCAGTGAATTAGGGTGGACAGGCATGGAAGCTTTCTTT	CASSELGWTGMEAFF